This T cell receptor (beta chain) was documented in a study of graft-versus-host responses after intestinal transplantation. The study, taken as a whole, reports: GvH clones occurred in recipient marrow; some first appeared in ileum or blood.

TCRdb's copy holds only in-frame clones and misses some; the assay was immunoSEQ multiplex PCR. Of 62,000 or so clones listed, 90% are singletons. Germline V gene lookup returns CDR1 MNHNS and CDR2 SASEGT. V was cut by 5 bases and J by 8 bases, with 13 bases left in between. CDR3 length: 13 amino acids. With respect to this clone: What it recognizes is unknown.

This chain uses TRBV6-1 with TRBJ2-1; D is unresolved. The sequencing used unstimulated CD8+ T cells sorted from spleen or lymph node cells, collected before transplant. The source is a human donor who was the organ donor for an intestinal transplant. The DNA for the CDR3 is TGTGCCAGCAGTTCGGAGAGTCACGATGAGCAGTTCTTC. Amino acids: CASSSESHDEQFF.